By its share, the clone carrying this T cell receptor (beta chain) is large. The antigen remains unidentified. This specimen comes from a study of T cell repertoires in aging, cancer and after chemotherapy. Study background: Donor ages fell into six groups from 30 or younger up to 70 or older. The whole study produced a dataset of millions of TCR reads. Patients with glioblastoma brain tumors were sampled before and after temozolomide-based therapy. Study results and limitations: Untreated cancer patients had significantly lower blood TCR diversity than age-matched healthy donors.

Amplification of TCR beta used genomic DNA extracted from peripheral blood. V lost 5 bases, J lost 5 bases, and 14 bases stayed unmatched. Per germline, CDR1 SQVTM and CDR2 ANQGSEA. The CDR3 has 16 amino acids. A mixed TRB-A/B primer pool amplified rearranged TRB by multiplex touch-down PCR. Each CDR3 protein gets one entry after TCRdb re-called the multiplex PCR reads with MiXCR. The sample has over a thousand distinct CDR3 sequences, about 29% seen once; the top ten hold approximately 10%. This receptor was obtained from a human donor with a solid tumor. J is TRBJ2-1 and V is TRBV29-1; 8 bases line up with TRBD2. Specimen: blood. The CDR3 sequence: CSVQGFATSVNNEQFF. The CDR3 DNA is TGCAGCGTTCAGGGATTCGCGACTAGCGTTAACAATGAGCAGTTCTTC.